These T cell receptor beta chains were read from a single sample in a study of breast tumors, draining lymph nodes, adjacent tissues. TCRdb independently ran MiXCR on the multiplex PCR reads; one entry per CDR3 protein. Of under 250,000 distinct CDR3 sequences in the sample, roughly 32% were seen once. Sequencing input: axillary lymph node tissue. The receptors shown here come from a female donor with breast cancer. Some clones in this sample may be carry-over from other donors' samples. Both conserved end residues are trimmed from each CDR3.

j_call: TRBJ1-2; v_call: TRBV7-9; cdr3_aa: ASTLGNGYT
j_call: TRBJ1-5; v_call: TRBV5-1; cdr3_aa: ASSLDKNQPQH
j_call: TRBJ2-5; v_call: TRBV24-1; cdr3_aa: ATSDRGGEQETQY
j_call: TRBJ1-5; v_call: TRBV10-2; cdr3_aa: ASRTGGTQPQH
j_call: TRBJ2-7; v_call: TRBV9; cdr3_aa: ASTHGGGDSEQY
j_call: TRBJ1-1; v_call: TRBV30; cdr3_aa: AAGKENTEAF
j_call: TRBJ2-7; v_call: TRBV28; cdr3_aa: ASSTSYEQY
j_call: TRBJ2-3; v_call: TRBV4-1; cdr3_aa: ASGSGIPDTQY
j_call: TRBJ2-3; v_call: TRBV5-1; cdr3_aa: ASSPGTSMPTDTQY
j_call: TRBJ2-3; v_call: TRBV11-2; cdr3_aa: ASSLDSSVRLDTQY
j_call: TRBJ1-6; v_call: TRBV20-1; cdr3_aa: SARGTRGTGNSPLH
j_call: TRBJ2-3; v_call: TRBV5-1; cdr3_aa: ASSLANNEDTQY
j_call: TRBJ1-4; v_call: TRBV20-1; cdr3_aa: SAGGTGFDEKLF
j_call: TRBJ2-5; v_call: TRBV11-3; cdr3_aa: ASSFSPEASVSQETQY
j_call: TRBJ2-1; v_call: TRBV7-9; cdr3_aa: ASSFSWDEQF
j_call: TRBJ2-1; v_call: TRBV7-9; cdr3_aa: ASSEPSTGKNEQF
j_call: TRBJ2-1; v_call: TRBV11-3; cdr3_aa: ASSLVRSSYNEQF
j_call: TRBJ1-2; v_call: TRBV29-1; cdr3_aa: SALGQGLGGYT
j_call: TRBJ1-5; v_call: TRBV5-4; cdr3_aa: AGSLSGNQPQH
j_call: TRBJ2-7; v_call: TRBV29-1; cdr3_aa: SVKGGLAVSYEQY
j_call: TRBJ2-1; v_call: TRBV7-6; cdr3_aa: ASSLEGGARHTGEQF
j_call: TRBJ1-6; v_call: TRBV7-9; cdr3_aa: ASSLAGLGSPLH
j_call: TRBJ2-1; v_call: TRBV30; cdr3_aa: AWRLAGGGYNEQF
j_call: TRBJ2-7; v_call: TRBV18; cdr3_aa: ASSPRTSGPYEQY
j_call: TRBJ2-7; v_call: TRBV20-1; cdr3_aa: SASSPSYEQY
j_call: TRBJ2-1; v_call: TRBV6-5; cdr3_aa: ASSYEGFSLL
j_call: TRBJ2-1; v_call: TRBV24-1; cdr3_aa: ATSELAGGGSYDEQF
j_call: TRBJ2-1; v_call: TRBV5-6; cdr3_aa: ASSRISGSEQF
j_call: TRBJ1-2; v_call: TRBV7-2; cdr3_aa: ASQSLVLGGYGYT
j_call: TRBJ1-2; v_call: TRBV19; cdr3_aa: ASRDRGHQNYGYT
j_call: TRBJ1-2; v_call: TRBV2; cdr3_aa: ASSGTAAYGYT
j_call: TRBJ2-5; v_call: TRBV7-2; cdr3_aa: ASSTRRRQETQY
j_call: TRBJ2-5; v_call: TRBV20-1; cdr3_aa: SARDPSGRATQY
j_call: TRBJ2-7; v_call: TRBV3-1; cdr3_aa: ASSPRRTRSYEQY
j_call: TRBJ2-3; v_call: TRBV7-2; cdr3_aa: ASSFGGTNTDTQY
j_call: TRBJ1-2; v_call: TRBV19; cdr3_aa: ASSSGFPHGYT
j_call: TRBJ2-5; v_call: TRBV2; cdr3_aa: ASRFLGQQETQY
j_call: TRBJ2-5; v_call: TRBV12-3/TRBV12-4; cdr3_aa: ASSSRGRKTQY
j_call: TRBJ1-5; v_call: TRBV2; cdr3_aa: ASSGATDRAGPQH
j_call: TRBJ2-7; v_call: TRBV12-3/TRBV12-4; cdr3_aa: ASSRASSGTYEQY
j_call: TRBJ1-5; v_call: TRBV4-2; cdr3_aa: ASSQDTRDSNQPQH
j_call: TRBJ2-6; v_call: TRBV7-3; cdr3_aa: ASSLTGLSSGANVLT
j_call: TRBJ1-2; v_call: TRBV30; cdr3_aa: AWRRLANYGYT
j_call: TRBJ2-1; v_call: TRBV5-1; cdr3_aa: ASSLDGFDNEQF
j_call: TRBJ2-1; v_call: TRBV19; cdr3_aa: ASSTRAGGYNEQF
j_call: TRBJ1-6; v_call: TRBV12-3/TRBV12-4; cdr3_aa: ASSLGTSGSWNSPLH
j_call: TRBJ2-3; v_call: TRBV5-1; cdr3_aa: ASSLGPSRTDTDTQY
j_call: TRBJ2-7; v_call: TRBV20-1; cdr3_aa: SAGRDRLYEQY
j_call: TRBJ2-5; v_call: TRBV10-1; cdr3_aa: ASSDRDTQETQY
j_call: TRBJ1-3; v_call: TRBV20-1; cdr3_aa: SANLGQGRSGNTIY
j_call: TRBJ2-7; v_call: TRBV15; cdr3_aa: ATSRSGNYEQY
j_call: TRBJ2-7; v_call: TRBV4-2; cdr3_aa: ASSQDSTGNTYEQY
j_call: TRBJ2-3; v_call: TRBV29-1; cdr3_aa: SDVVARDTQY
j_call: TRBJ1-2; v_call: TRBV2; cdr3_aa: ASRGDSYGYT